Many counts were recorded for the clone carrying this TCR beta chain. The target antigen is unknown. This CDR3 contains 14 residues. Trimming took off 5 bases at V and 5 bases at J, with 17 bases between the two ends. Germline V gene lookup returns CDR1 SGHRS and CDR2 YFSETQ. This record comes from a study of CD8 T cells in ankylosing spondylitis. It was by quantitative 5'-RACE with molecular barcodes that TCR beta libraries were made. TCRdb itself ran the 5' RACE reads through MiXCR, one entry per CDR3 protein. Seen here are more than 100,000 distinct CDR3 sequences, 11% observed once, and the top ten hold about 3.8%. Points from the study as a whole: Characteristic of ankylosing spondylitis blood, it appeared, was a TCR beta motif comprising roughly 8 highly homologous variants.

The chain has TRBV5-1 and TRBJ2-7; perhaps TRBD2 as D (6 bases). Source material: blood, either unsorted or a sorted T cell fraction (not recorded which). This receptor was taken from a female donor with ankylosing spondylitis or in good health (not recorded which). CDR3 protein: CASSLGIRGNEQYF. The CDR3 nucleotides are TGCGCCAGCAGTCTTGGTATCCGGGGGAACGAGCAGTACTTC.